What follows are 10 T cell receptor beta chains derived from one specimen sequenced in a study of PD-1 blockade in classical Hodgkin lymphoma. Profiled with immunoSEQ multiplex PCR; TCRdb holds only in-frame clones, not every one. The profile shows roughly 25,000 clones, roughly 65% of them singletons. Relapse was seen in all patients after autologous stem cell transplantation, and brentuximab vedotin exposure was variable. The specimen was peripheral blood mononuclear cells (PBMCs), collected before the second cycle of nivolumab. These receptors were collected from a human donor with classical Hodgkin lymphoma.

This clone has a handful of counts. The chain employs TRBV5-4 and TRBJ2-5; no clear D gene. The V end lost 5 bases, the J end lost 3 bases, and 11 bases lay between the germline ends. There are 13 residues in the CDR3. Germline V gives CDR1 SGHNT, CDR2 YYREEE (reference sequence). In DNA form, the CDR3 reads TGTGCCAGCAGTAGTGGCAAAGAAGAGACCCAGTACTTC. It specifies CASSSGKEETQYF.

V and J are TRBV5-1 and TRBJ1-4; 7 bases map to TRBD1. Germline assignment: CDR1 SGHRS and CDR2 YFSETQ. V gave up 3 bases and J gave up 0 bases; unmatched junction bases: 5. This CDR3 has 16 residues. For the CDR3, the DNA is TGCGCCAGCAGCTCGACAGGGTTAGCAACTAATGAAAAACTGTTTTTT. Translating it yields CASSSTGLATNEKLFF.

The chain couples TRBV28 to TRBJ2-7; 7 bases line up with TRBD1. The CDR3 is 15 amino acids. V shed 8 bases and J 3 bases; nucleotides not matched to a gene: 13. Germline V lookup: CDR1 MDHEN, CDR2 SYDVKM. CDR3 in amino acids: CASGRGGQYVYEQYF. CDR3 DNA sequence: TGTGCCAGCGGGAGAGGGGGCCAATATGTCTACGAGCAGTACTTC.

The chain joins TRBV5-6 to TRBJ2-7, with TRBD2 identical over 14 bases. The trim removed 0 bases at V and 3 bases at J, leaving 5 bases unmatched. The CDR3 runs to 17 residues. In germline, CDR1 is SGHDT, CDR2 YYEEEE. The CDR3 sequence: CASSLARTSGRFYEQYF. The CDR3, as DNA: TGTGCCAGCAGCTTGGCGCGGACTAGCGGGAGGTTCTACGAGCAGTACTTC.

This clone was seen only a few times. The V and J genes are TRBV7-2 and TRBJ2-3; D might be TRBD1 or TRBD2, each matching 5 bases. The CDR3 is made up of 15 amino acids. V lost 5 bases, J lost 2 bases, and 14 bases lay in between. Germline V gives CDR1 SGHTA, CDR2 FQGNSA. The CDR3 loop is CASSRDGMNTDTQYF. The CDR3 region has the DNA TGTGCCAGCAGCCGGGACGGTATGAACACAGATACGCAGTATTTT.

This clone occurred a few times. V and J are TRBV18 and TRBJ1-1, with 8 bases matching TRBD1. The junction had 8 bases not matched to a gene; V was cut back by 0 bases and J by 5 bases. Germline CDR1 KGHSH, CDR2 LQKENI. The CDR3 consists of 16 residues. CDR3 bases: TGTGCCAGCTCACCACCGCCCGGACAGGGAACAACTGAAGCTTTCTTT. Translating gives CASSPPPGQGTTEAFF.

This clone was seen a single time. This sequence joins TRBV29-1 and TRBJ1-2; TRBD1 might be the D (5 bases). Germline V gives CDR1 SQVTM, CDR2 ANQGSEA. The V end lost 3 bases, the J end lost 8 bases, and 19 bases lay between the germline ends. The CDR3 loop spans 14 amino acids. The CDR3, as DNA: TGCAGCGTTGATTATTCTCCCAGGGCTTGGGGCTACACCTTC. Amino acids: CSVDYSPRAWGYTF.

This clone is labeled as large (0.1 to 1%). The chain couples TRBV19 to TRBJ1-6, with 9 bases that match TRBD1. Germline loops: CDR1 LNHDA, CDR2 SQIVND (reference sequence). Germline trimming cut 3 bases from V and 10 bases from J; bases unmatched to any gene: 10. The CDR3 length is 16 residues. CDR3 in DNA: TGTGCCAGTAGTATTGTCGCCGGGACAGGGTACTCACCCCTCCACTTT. As protein: CASSIVAGTGYSPLHF.

The V call is TRBV5-1, the J call TRBJ2-1; 12 nucleotides match TRBD2. CDR1 and CDR2 (germline): SGHRS, YFSETQ. J was trimmed by 9 bases and V by 2 bases; bases with no gene match: 3. The CDR3 sequence is 14 residues long. This chain's CDR3 is CASSFGTSGSEQFF. CDR3 nucleotides: TGCGCCAGCAGCTTTGGGACTAGCGGGTCTGAGCAGTTCTTC.

The chain has TRBV18 and TRBJ1-1; unclear D gene. The CDR3 runs 15 residues. The germline gives CDR1 KGHSH, CDR2 LQKENI. Trimming removed 1 base from V and 3 bases from J, with 12 bases in between. The CDR3 sequence is CASSPREGFHTEAFF. Here the CDR3 DNA reads TGTGCCAGCTCACCACGGGAGGGCTTCCACACTGAAGCTTTCTTT.